This TCR beta chain appears in the sequencing data of a study of cytomegalovirus exposure and HLA in healthy donors. Whole-study findings and limits: Another analysis was done later, and it associated 15,000 to 20,000 TCR beta sequences with HLA alleles at 0.05 false discovery rate. An analysis was carried out later, and it reportedly showed fewer N-insertions in an Asian-associated ancestry cluster than the approximately 670-donor mean. Per a prior analysis, the majority of TCR beta V segments were productive roughly 90% or roughly 30% of the time. Being indistinguishable, some V segments were excluded, TRBV6-2 and TRBV6-3 among them.

With respect to this clone: Its specificity is not known.

With 60 Vbeta and 13 Jbeta primers, the PCR was carried out. Data came from immunoSEQ multiplex PCR; TCRdb stores just in-frame clones and leaves some out. Among roughly 98,000 clones, around two thirds were seen once, and the ten largest hold 4.5% to 5.5%. Trimming removed 8 bases from V and 4 bases from J, with 14 bases in between. Germline CDR1 MNHNS, CDR2 SASEGT. The CDR3 is made up of 13 amino acids. The rearrangement uses TRBV6-1 and TRBJ2-5; perhaps TRBD2 as D (7 bases). This TCR came from a young woman in good health and CMV-seropositive. What was sequenced was PBMCs. For the CDR3, the DNA is TGTGCCAGCCCAGAGGGGGGGTTAGAGACCCAGTACTTC. This gives the protein CASPEGGLETQYF.